These 32 T cell receptor beta chains were sequenced from one sample in a study of molecular identifiers for immune sequencing clone quantification. TCRdb independently ran MiXCR on the PCR reads; one entry per CDR3 protein. Among over 600,000 distinct CDR3 sequences listed, just under 20% were seen once. The sample was naive CD8+ T cells from blood, with Jurkat cell RNA spiked in. Subset defined: FACS-sorted CD8+CD4-CCR7+CD45RA+ naive T cells. The receptor set was obtained from a human donor in good health. Some libraries in this study had Jurkat cell RNA spiked in.

Of note for this clonotype: It may be a read error: a sequence one base away is much more abundant. The chain uses TRBV19 and TRBJ2-1, with 9 bases fitting TRBD2. V lost 4 bases to trimming and J lost 4 bases; unmatched junction nucleotides: 2. CDR3 size: 14 residues. Germline loops: CDR1 LNHDA, CDR2 SQIVND (reference sequence). The CDR3: CASSKRGVYNEQFF. The CDR3, as DNA: TGTGCCAGTAGTAAGCGGGGGGTTTACAATGAGCAGTTCTTC.

There are many counts of this clonotype. J is TRBJ2-3 and V is TRBV20-1; 9 bases align to TRBD2. CDR3 size: 17 residues. V was pared by 5 bases and J by 2 bases, with 14 bases of the junction left unmatched. Germline V lookup: CDR1 DFQATT, CDR2 SNEGSKA (reference sequence). The DNA for the CDR3 is TGCAGTGCTCCGCCTAGGGGTAGCGGGGGACCCACAGATACGCAGTATTTT. Amino acid sequence: CSAPPRGSGGPTDTQYF.

This clonotype was detected many times. CDR3 nucleotides: TGCAGCGTCGACCTTATGGACAGGGAAGACGGGGAGCTGTTTTTT. This codes for CSVDLMDREDGELFF. The rearrangement uses TRBV29-1 and TRBJ2-2; 8 bases line up with TRBD1. V gave up 6 bases and J gave up 7 bases; unmatched junction bases: 13. The germline gives CDR1 SQVTM, CDR2 ANQGSEA. The CDR3 length is 15 residues.

Comment on this clonotype: A much larger clone lies one base from this, so it may be a read error. V and J are TRBV6-4 and TRBJ1-1; D is unclear. From germline, CDR1 is MRHNA and CDR2 SNTAGT. This CDR3 has 10 residues. With 5 bases removed from V and 6 bases from J, the gap between germline ends came to 4 bases. The DNA for the CDR3 is TGTGCCAGCAGTAGGGCTGAAGCTTTCTTT. Translation gives CASSRAEAFF.

This clonotype was seen ten or more times. The chain joins TRBV5-8 to TRBJ2-3; tentative D call: TRBD1 (6 bases). This CDR3 comprises 15 residues. V dropped 2 bases and J dropped 2 bases, with 12 bases sitting between them. Germline-derived CDR1 and CDR2 are SGHTS and YDEGEE. The CDR3 DNA follows: TGTGCCAGCAGCTTCCACCAGGGGCTCACAGATACGCAGTATTTT. This translates into CASSFHQGLTDTQYF. The full variable domain, its missing parts supplied by reference TRBV5-8 and TRBJ2-3, is EAGVTQSPTHLIKTRGQQATLRCSPISGHTSVYWYQQALGLGLQFLLWYDEGEERNRGNFPPRFSGRQFPNYSSELNVNALELEDSALYLCASSFHQGLTDTQYFGPGTRLTVL.

This clonotype was counted ten times or more. The chain couples TRBV19 to TRBJ2-7; 9 bases align to TRBD1. The V gene end was trimmed by 3 bases and the J gene end by 2 bases; junction bases not matched to a gene: 2. This CDR3 contains 14 residues. Looked up from germline, CDR1 is LNHDA and CDR2 is SQIVND (reference sequence). The CDR3 loop reads CASSMGTGTYEQYF. The CDR3 DNA sequence: TGTGCCAGTAGTATGGGGACAGGGACCTACGAGCAGTACTTC.

Ten or more counts support this clonotype. The chain combines TRBV5-1 with TRBJ2-1, with 7 bases identical to TRBD2. The CDR3 length is 13 residues. Germline CDR1 reads SGHRS; CDR2 reads YFSETQ. V was pared by 3 bases and J by 10 bases, with 7 bases of the junction left unmatched. The CDR3 region is CASSWGLAEEQFF. CDR3 bases: TGCGCCAGCAGCTGGGGCCTAGCGGAGGAGCAGTTCTTC.

This clonotype occurred many times. The CDR3 loop reads CASSSSGTGEAFF. In nucleotides, the CDR3 is TGTGCCAGCAGTAGCTCCGGGACAGGTGAAGCTTTCTTT. The chain employs TRBV28 and TRBJ1-1; TRBD1 matches 8 bases. The CDR3 has 13 residues. The junction had 6 bases not matched to a gene; V was cut back by 5 bases and J by 7 bases. Per germline, CDR1 MDHEN and CDR2 SYDVKM.

This clonotype was seen a few times. The rearrangement joins TRBV6-2 or TRBV6-3 to TRBJ2-7; 9 nucleotides align to TRBD1. CDR3 length: 17 residues. Per germline, CDR1 MNHEY and CDR2 SVGEGT. V shed 8 bases and J 3 bases; nucleotides not matched to a gene: 17. CDR3 nucleotides: TGTGCCAGCTCTGACAGGGGGGCTTTTGCAGAAAACTACGAGCAGTACTTC. Residues: CASSDRGAFAENYEQYF.

This clonotype was seen at least ten times. V and J are TRBV3-1 and TRBJ2-1; 9 bases match TRBD2. V lost 4 bases and J lost 4; bases outside the gene matches: 5. The CDR3 has 15 amino acids. The germline V gene has CDR1 LGHDT and CDR2 YNNKEL (reference sequence). CDR3 nucleotides: TGTGCCAGCAGCCGAGAAGCGGGGGGTTACAATGAGCAGTTCTTC. Its translation: CASSREAGGYNEQFF.

This clonotype came up many times. The V gene is TRBV6-4, the J gene TRBJ1-1, with TRBD1 matching 9 bases. Germline CDR1 is MRHNA and CDR2 is SNTAGT. V trimming: 3 bases; J trimming: 9 bases; junction bases outside the gene matches: 5. This CDR3 comprises 13 residues. This CDR3 is CASSEGTGLQAFF. The CDR3 DNA sequence: TGTGCCAGCAGTGAAGGGACAGGGCTCCAAGCTTTCTTT.

The V gene is TRBV4-3, the J gene TRBJ2-7; D perhaps matches TRBD2 (6 bases). The length of the CDR3 is 15 residues. Germline V gives CDR1 LGHNA, CDR2 YSLEER. V was pared by 0 bases and J by 3 bases, with 12 bases between. This CDR3 is CASSQDLGGVYEQYF. The CDR3 nucleotides read TGCGCCAGCAGCCAAGATCTGGGCGGGGTCTACGAGCAGTACTTC.

This clonotype was counted many times. The V and J genes are TRBV4-3 and TRBJ2-7; TRBD1 aligns across 8 bases. Germline loops: CDR1 LGHNA, CDR2 YSLEER. V dropped 0 bases and J dropped 1; count of bases not matched to a gene: 5. The length of the CDR3 is 16 residues. The CDR3 protein is CASSQDRTGTSYEQYF. In DNA, the CDR3 is TGCGCCAGCAGCCAAGATAGGACAGGGACGTCCTACGAGCAGTACTTC.

The table lists this clonotype with many counts. This chain joins TRBV7-8 and TRBJ2-3, with TRBD2 matching 10 bases. The CDR3 is 16 amino acids. CDR1 and CDR2 (germline): SGHVS, FQNEAQ. The junction had 8 bases not matched to a gene; V was cut back by 4 bases and J by 4 bases. DNA for the CDR3: TGTGCCAGCAGCTCCGGACTAGCGGTATTGGCAGATACGCAGTATTTT. Translation gives CASSSGLAVLADTQYF.

This clonotype was observed a handful of times. This sequence joins TRBV21-1 and TRBJ2-7; the DNA was not used to check the table's D call, TRBD1. TRBV21-1 is an annotated pseudogene. This CDR3 region has 19 residues. The CDR3 region has the DNA TGTGCCAGCAGCACGAGCCGGGACAGGGGAGGTTTCGTAACTAACGAGCAGTACTTC. It translates to CASSTSRDRGGFVTNEQYF.

This clonotype was counted ten times or more. CDR3 coding DNA: TGTGCCTGGAGTCGTATGAACACTGAAGCTTTCTTT. Translating it yields CAWSRMNTEAFF. The gene calls are TRBV30 and TRBJ1-1, with D hard to call. V was trimmed by 2 bases and J by 0 bases, leaving 4 bases between them. The CDR3 length is 12 residues. CDR1 is GTSNPN and CDR2 is SVGIG in the germline V gene (reference sequence). The variable domain in full, completed from reference TRBV30 and TRBJ1-1, reads SQTIHQWPATLVQPVGSPLSLECTVEGTSNPNLYWYRQAAGRGLQLLFYSVGIGQISSEVPQNLSASRPQDRQFILSSKKLLLSDSGFYLCAWSRMNTEAFFGQGTRLTVV.

The rearrangement joins TRBV27 to TRBJ2-7; 7 nucleotides align to TRBD2. The V gene's germline CDR1 is MNHEY and CDR2 SMNVEV (reference sequence). The CDR3 consists of 15 residues. Trimming at V came to 3 bases and at J to 4 bases, leaving 9 bases not matched to a gene. The CDR3 bases are TGTGCCAGCAGTTTCACGATGGGAGGGCTTTACGAGCAGTACTTC. The encoded protein is CASSFTMGGLYEQYF.

This clonotype was counted many times. The chain recombines TRBV20-1 with TRBJ2-3, with D tentatively TRBD1 or TRBD2 (5 bases each). The V end lost 4 bases, the J end lost 8 bases, and 16 bases lay between the germline ends. CDR3 length: 13 residues. The V gene's germline CDR1 is DFQATT and CDR2 SNEGSKA (reference sequence). CDR3 sequence reads: CSAMDSPRGTQYF. DNA for the CDR3: TGCAGTGCTATGGACTCGCCGAGGGGTACGCAGTATTTT.

The rearrangement joins TRBV4-1 to TRBJ1-1; a weak D match, TRBD1 (5 bases). The germline gives CDR1 MGHRA, CDR2 YSYEKL. The ends were cut back, 3 bases at V and 1 base at J, with 12 bases in the middle. This CDR3 has 15 residues. As DNA, the CDR3 is TGCGCCAGCAGCCAGACCCCCGGGGCGAACACTGAAGCTTTCTTT. Amino acids: CASSQTPGANTEAFF.

This sequence joins TRBV7-9 and TRBJ2-1, with TRBD1 matching 9 bases. Looked up from germline, CDR1 is SEHNR and CDR2 is FQNEAQ (reference sequence). This CDR3 spans 14 amino acids. V was clipped by 5 bases and J by 8 bases; unmatched bases: 7. CDR3 coding DNA: TGTGCCAGCAGCGTGGACAGGGGCCAGGATGAGCAGTTCTTC. Translated: CASSVDRGQDEQFF. Full variable domain (rest looked up from reference TRBV7-9 and TRBJ2-1): DTGVSQNPRHKITKRGQNVTFRCDPISEHNRLYWYRQTLGQGPEFLTYFQNEAQLEKSRLLSDRFSAERPKGSFSTLEIQRTEQGDSAMYLCASSVDRGQDEQFFGPGTRLTVL.

The chain employs TRBV7-9 and TRBJ1-4, with D perhaps matching TRBD1 (6 bases). The V end lost 1 base, the J end lost 7 bases, and 10 bases lay between the germline ends. The CDR3 runs 14 residues. From germline, CDR1 is SEHNR and CDR2 FQNEAQ (reference sequence). This CDR3 is CASSLEGGGEKLFF. Written as DNA, the CDR3 is TGTGCCAGCAGCTTAGAAGGGGGGGGTGAAAAACTGTTTTTT.

This clonotype was counted ten times or more. The V gene is TRBV20-1, the J gene TRBJ1-3; 11 nucleotides line up with TRBD1. With V trimmed by 0 bases and J by 3 bases, 7 bases remained unmatched. CDR1 is DFQATT, CDR2 SNEGSKA, per germline (reference sequence). The CDR3 totals 17 residues. CDR3 DNA: TGCAGTGCTAGAGACCCCGGGACAGGGGGATTTGGAAACACCATATATTTT. It codes for CSARDPGTGGFGNTIYF.

This clonotype was detected ten times or more. The chain joins TRBV5-5 to TRBJ2-7; 8 bases line up with TRBD2. The V gene end was trimmed by 4 bases and the J gene end by 2 bases; junction bases not matched to a gene: 8. CDR1 and CDR2 (germline): SGHKS, YYEKEE (reference sequence). The CDR3 runs to 15 residues. In DNA form, the CDR3 reads TGTGCCAGCAGCCGGGGTAGCGGGATAACCTACGAGCAGTACTTC. Protein: CASSRGSGITYEQYF.

This clonotype appeared many times. V is TRBV28 and J is TRBJ2-5; D gene uncertain. The CDR3 has 13 amino acids. The germline gives CDR1 MDHEN, CDR2 SYDVKM. With 7 bases removed from V and 3 bases from J, the gap between germline ends came to 12 bases. The CDR3 DNA reads as TGTGCCAGCACCTCACACTCGGAAGAGACCCAGTACTTC. Residues: CASTSHSEETQYF.

This clonotype appeared many times. This chain uses TRBV12-3 or TRBV12-4 with TRBJ1-6; no clear D. V lost 5 bases and J 2 bases, leaving 13 bases between the germline ends. The CDR3 contains 16 residues. CDR3 sequence reads: CASSPKGSAYNSPLHF. In DNA form, the CDR3 reads TGTGCCAGCAGTCCCAAAGGATCCGCCTATAATTCACCCCTCCACTTT.

This clonotype was counted between two and nine times. The CDR3 sequence is CASSQVDMSNSPLHF. The CDR3 nucleotides read TGCGCCAGCAGCCAAGTCGACATGAGTAATTCACCCCTCCACTTT. The chain carries TRBV4-1 and TRBJ1-6; D not certain. Germline assignment: CDR1 MGHRA and CDR2 YSYEKL. The CDR3 totals 15 residues. Trimming stripped 1 base from V and 6 bases from J, with 10 bases between.

This clonotype came up many times. The chain is built from TRBV30 and TRBJ2-1; 9 bases align to TRBD2. V shed 0 bases, J shed 1 base, and the junction held 7 bases outside the gene matches. CDR1 is GTSNPN, CDR2 SVGIG, per germline (reference sequence). The CDR3 is 17 amino acids. The CDR3, as DNA: TGTGCCTGGAGTGTAGGGCTAGCGGGATCTTCCTACAATGAGCAGTTCTTC. Translation: CAWSVGLAGSSYNEQFF.

This clonotype has at least ten counts. This chain connects TRBV20-1 to TRBJ2-3; 10 bases agree with TRBD2. V lost 1 base and J lost 4; bases outside the gene matches: 11. Germline V CDR1 and CDR2: DFQATT, SNEGSKA (reference sequence). The CDR3 length is 17 residues. The CDR3 sequence: CSARVSAGGLIADTQYF. The CDR3 nucleotides are TGCAGTGCTAGAGTCTCAGCGGGGGGGCTTATCGCAGATACGCAGTATTTT.

The table lists this clonotype with a few counts. The rearrangement joins TRBV2 to TRBJ2-5; tentative D call: TRBD1 (5 bases). CDR3 length: 14 amino acids. The germline V gene encodes CDR1 SNHLY and CDR2 FYNNEI. Trimming stripped 5 bases from V and 3 bases from J, with 13 bases between. CDR3: CASSTYDSEETQYF. In DNA, the CDR3 is TGTGCCAGCAGTACTTACGACAGTGAAGAGACCCAGTACTTC.

This clonotype was counted many times. This chain links TRBV4-1 with TRBJ2-7, with TRBD1 identical over 9 bases. This CDR3 region has 16 residues. With V trimmed by 4 bases and J by 6 bases, 13 bases remained unmatched. Germline V lookup: CDR1 MGHRA, CDR2 YSYEKL. The CDR3 protein is CASSLLGQGLVGEQYF. The CDR3 nucleotides read TGCGCCAGCAGCCTATTAGGACAGGGGTTGGTTGGCGAGCAGTACTTC.

This clonotype has ten or more counts. The V gene is TRBV13, the J gene TRBJ2-7, with D maybe TRBD1 (6 bases). V gave up 5 bases and J gave up 2 bases, with 13 bases separating them. Per the germline V gene, CDR1 is PRHDT and CDR2 is FYEKMQ (reference sequence). CDR3 length: 14 amino acids. CDR3 sequence: CASSIQGIAYEQYF. The CDR3 DNA follows: TGTGCCAGCAGCATCCAGGGGATAGCCTACGAGCAGTACTTC.

This clonotype has ten or more counts. The chain is built from TRBV7-2 and TRBJ2-7, with 14 bases aligning to TRBD2. There are 14 residues in the CDR3. J gave up 5 bases and V 4 bases, and 1 base lay outside the gene matches. Germline-derived CDR1 and CDR2 are SGHTA and FQGNSA. This chain's CDR3 is CASSWGLAGDEQYF. Here the CDR3 DNA reads TGTGCCAGCAGCTGGGGACTAGCGGGAGACGAGCAGTACTTC.